The following is a T cell receptor beta chain sequence with its context. This specimen comes from a study of blood T cell repertoires in COVID-19. The wider study: From the United States, Italy and Spain came samples of acute and convalescent COVID-19. Nucleic acid was either cDNA or gDNA, and it came from T cells, B-cell-depleted T cells, or PBMCs.

Per the authors' pipeline: Quantification of nucleated cells was approximated via reference gene primer amplification. This table comes from immunoSEQ multiplex PCR, and its TCRdb copy is limited to in-frame clones, with some not included. V and J calls and clone size are copied from that table; D and trimming were computed from the DNA. Counted here are some 45,000 clones, approximately 80% occurring once; the ten biggest clones make up 15% to 20%. Germline lookup yields CDR1 KGHDR and CDR2 SFDVKD. The CDR3 has 15 residues. V lost 3 bases and J lost 2, with 12 bases in between. The source material was peripheral blood. V and J are TRBV24-1 and TRBJ1-1; D possibly corresponds to TRBD1 (6 bases). This TCR was sampled from a man in his 70s with acute or convalescent COVID-19. CDR3 DNA: TGTGCCACCAGTGATGACAGGTCCGGAAACACTGAAGCTTTCTTT. It is translated as CATSDDRSGNTEAFF.